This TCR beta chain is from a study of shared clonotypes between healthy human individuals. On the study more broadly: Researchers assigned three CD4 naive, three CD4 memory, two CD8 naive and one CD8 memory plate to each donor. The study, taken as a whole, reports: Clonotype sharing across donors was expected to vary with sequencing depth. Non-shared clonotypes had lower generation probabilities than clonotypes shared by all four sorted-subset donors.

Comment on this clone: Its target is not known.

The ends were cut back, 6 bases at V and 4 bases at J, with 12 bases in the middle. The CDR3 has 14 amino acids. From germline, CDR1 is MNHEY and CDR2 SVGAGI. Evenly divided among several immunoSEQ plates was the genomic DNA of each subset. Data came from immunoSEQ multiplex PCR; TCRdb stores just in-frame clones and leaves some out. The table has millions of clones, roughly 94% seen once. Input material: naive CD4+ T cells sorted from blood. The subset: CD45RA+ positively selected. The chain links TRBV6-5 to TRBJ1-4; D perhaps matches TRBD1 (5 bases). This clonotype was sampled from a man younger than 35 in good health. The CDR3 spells CASSPGRNNEKLFF. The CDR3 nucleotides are TGTGCCAGCAGCCCGGGACGGAATAATGAAAAACTGTTTTTT.